This paragraph covers one TCR beta chain sequence. As yet, its antigen is unknown. This specimen belongs to a study of shared clonotypes between healthy human individuals. Study background: For every donor, three CD4 naive, three CD4 memory, two CD8 naive and one CD8 memory plates were used.

Notes on the study in general: The small donor group covered limited genetic and exposure diversity.

Naive CD8 populations comprised CD45RO-negative cells positively selected for CCR7, excluding terminally differentiated effector memory CD45RA+ cells. Everyone who donated was a Caucasian adult who lived in Nashville, Tennessee. This CDR3 comprises 13 residues. Per germline, CDR1 ENHRY and CDR2 SYGVKD. With 10 bases clipped from V and 0 bases from J, the junction kept 6 bases outside the gene matches. TCRdb's table, derived via immunoSEQ multiplex PCR, lists solely in-frame clones and lacks some. The sample lists roughly 890,000 clones; 80% to 95% were seen once. Sequencing was done on a sample of naive CD8+ T cells sorted from blood. The TCR was taken from a man aged 30-40 years in good health. The V gene is TRBV10-3, the J gene TRBJ2-7; 7 bases fit TRBD1. The DNA of the CDR3 is TGTGCCACCCAAGGGGGCACCTCCTACGAGCAGTACTTC. Translated, it gives CATQGGTSYEQYF.